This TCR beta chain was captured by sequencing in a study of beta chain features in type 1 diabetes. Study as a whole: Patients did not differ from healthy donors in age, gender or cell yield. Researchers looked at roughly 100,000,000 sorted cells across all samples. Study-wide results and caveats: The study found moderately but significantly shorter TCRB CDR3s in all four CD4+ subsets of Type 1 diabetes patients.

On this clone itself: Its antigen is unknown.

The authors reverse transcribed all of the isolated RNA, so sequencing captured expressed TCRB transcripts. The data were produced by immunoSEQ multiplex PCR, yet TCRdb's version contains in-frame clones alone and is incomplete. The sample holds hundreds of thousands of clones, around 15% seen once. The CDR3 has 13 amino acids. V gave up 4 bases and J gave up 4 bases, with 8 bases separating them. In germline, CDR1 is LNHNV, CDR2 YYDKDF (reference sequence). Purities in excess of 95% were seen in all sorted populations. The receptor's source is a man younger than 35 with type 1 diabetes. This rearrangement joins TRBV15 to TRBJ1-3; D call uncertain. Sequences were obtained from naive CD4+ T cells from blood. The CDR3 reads CATSTSLGNTIYF. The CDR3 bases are TGTGCCACCAGCACCTCGCTGGGAAACACCATATATTTT.